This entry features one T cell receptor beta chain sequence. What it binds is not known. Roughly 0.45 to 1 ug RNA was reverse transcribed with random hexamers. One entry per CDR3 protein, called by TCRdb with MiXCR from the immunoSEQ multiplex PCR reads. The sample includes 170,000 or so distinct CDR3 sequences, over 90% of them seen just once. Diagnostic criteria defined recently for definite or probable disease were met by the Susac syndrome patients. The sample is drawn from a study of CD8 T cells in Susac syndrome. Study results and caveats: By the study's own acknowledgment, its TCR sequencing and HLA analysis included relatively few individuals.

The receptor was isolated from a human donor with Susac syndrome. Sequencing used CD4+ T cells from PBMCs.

DNA for the CDR3: TGTGCCAGCAGCCCCAGGTGGGGGGATAGCGCCGAGCAGTACTTC. It codes for CASSPRWGDSAEQYF. The gene calls are TRBV7-8 and TRBJ2-7, with D perhaps matching TRBD2 (6 bases). Looked up from germline, CDR1 is SGHVS and CDR2 is FQNEAQ. The V and J ends lost 5 bases and 6 bases respectively, with 20 bases between them. This CDR3 has 15 residues.